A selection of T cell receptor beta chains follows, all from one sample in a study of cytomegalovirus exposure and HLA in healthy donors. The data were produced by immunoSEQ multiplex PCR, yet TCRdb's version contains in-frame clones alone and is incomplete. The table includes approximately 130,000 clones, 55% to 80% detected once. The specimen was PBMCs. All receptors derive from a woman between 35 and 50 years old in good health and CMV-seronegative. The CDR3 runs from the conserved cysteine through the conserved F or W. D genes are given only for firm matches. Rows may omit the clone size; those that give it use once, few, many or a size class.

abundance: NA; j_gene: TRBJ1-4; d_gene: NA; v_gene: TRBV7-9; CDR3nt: TGTGCCAGCACCCCTTACGGGACTTTTAATGAAAAACTGTTTTTT; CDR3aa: CASTPYGTFNEKLFF
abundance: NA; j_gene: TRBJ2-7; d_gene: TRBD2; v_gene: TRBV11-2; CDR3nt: TGTGCCAGCAGCTTACTAGGCAGCGGGGGGCTAGCCTACGAGCAGTACTTC; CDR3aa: CASSLLGSGGLAYEQYF
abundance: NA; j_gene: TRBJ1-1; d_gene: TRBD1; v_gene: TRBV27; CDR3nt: TGTGCCAGCAGCTACAGGGGATACACTGAAGCTTTCTTT; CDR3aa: CASSYRGYTEAFF
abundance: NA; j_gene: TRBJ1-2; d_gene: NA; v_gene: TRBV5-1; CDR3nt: TGCGCCAGCAGCTTCGGAGGGGAGGACTATGGCTACACCTTC; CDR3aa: CASSFGGEDYGYTF
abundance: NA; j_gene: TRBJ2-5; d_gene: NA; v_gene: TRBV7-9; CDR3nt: TGTGCCAGCAGCCCGAGGGCGCTATCAGAGACCCAGTACTTC; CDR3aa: CASSPRALSETQYF
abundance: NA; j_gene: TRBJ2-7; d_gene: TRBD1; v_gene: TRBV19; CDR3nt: TGTGCCAGTAGTATGTCCCGTGAGGGGGCGAGCAGCTACGAGCAGTACTTC; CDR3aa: CASSMSREGASSYEQYF
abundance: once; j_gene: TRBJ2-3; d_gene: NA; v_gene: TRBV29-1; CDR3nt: TGCAGCGTCCATCGGGGCGGGGTCACAGATACGCAGTATTTT; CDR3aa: CSVHRGGVTDTQYF
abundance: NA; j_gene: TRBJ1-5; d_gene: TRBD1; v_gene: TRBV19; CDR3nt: TGTGCCAGTAGTATCGGGCGGGACAGGCTCGAGCATTTT; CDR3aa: CASSIGRDRLEHF
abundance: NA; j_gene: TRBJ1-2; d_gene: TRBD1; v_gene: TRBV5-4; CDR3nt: TGTGCCAGCAGCTACCCACCGGGACAGCACTTTTCCTATGGCTACACCTTC; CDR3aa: CASSYPPGQHFSYGYTF
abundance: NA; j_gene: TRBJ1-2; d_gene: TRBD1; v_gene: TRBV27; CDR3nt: TGTGCCAGCAGACGAGATCGGACAGGGGGATTGGCTAACTATGGCTACACCTTC; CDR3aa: CASRRDRTGGLANYGYTF
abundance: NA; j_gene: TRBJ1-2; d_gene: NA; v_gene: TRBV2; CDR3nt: TGTGCCAGCAGCCGCCCGACAGGTACTAACTATGGCTACACCTTC; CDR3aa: CASSRPTGTNYGYTF
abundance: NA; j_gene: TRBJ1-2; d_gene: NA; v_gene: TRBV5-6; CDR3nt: TGTGCCAGCAGCTTGGGAGGTTTTGGTGGCTACACCTTC; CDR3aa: CASSLGGFGGYTF
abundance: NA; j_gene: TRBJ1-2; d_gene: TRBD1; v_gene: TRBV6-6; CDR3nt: TGTGCCAGCAGTACCCACAGGGGGGGTAACTATGGCTACACCTTC; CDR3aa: CASSTHRGGNYGYTF
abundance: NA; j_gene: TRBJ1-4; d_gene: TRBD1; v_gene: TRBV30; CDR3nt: TGTGCCTGGCAAGACGGGACAGGGGTTGAAAAACTGTTTTTT; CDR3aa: CAWQDGTGVEKLFF
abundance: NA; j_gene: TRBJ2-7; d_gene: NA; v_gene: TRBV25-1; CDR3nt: TGTGCCAGCAGTCGAACCCACCTGGAGGGGTTCGCCTACGAGCAGTACTTC; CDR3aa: CASSRTHLEGFAYEQYF
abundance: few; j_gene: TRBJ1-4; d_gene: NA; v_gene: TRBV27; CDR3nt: TGTGCCAGCAGTTTTATGGATTCGGGAAAACTGTTTTTT; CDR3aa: CASSFMDSGKLFF
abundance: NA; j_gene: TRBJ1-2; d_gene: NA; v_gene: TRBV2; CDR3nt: TGTGCCAGCAGTGATGGGGGGGGCATTGGCTACACCTTC; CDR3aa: CASSDGGGIGYTF
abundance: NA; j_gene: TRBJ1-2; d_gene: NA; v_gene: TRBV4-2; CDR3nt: TGTGCCAGCAGCCAAGTGGGTCAGGGGTCGGGAGGCTACACCTTC; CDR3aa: CASSQVGQGSGGYTF
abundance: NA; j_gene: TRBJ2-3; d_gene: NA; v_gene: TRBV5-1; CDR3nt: TGCGCCAGCAGCTTGGAACTTAGCACAGATACGCAGTATTTT; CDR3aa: CASSLELSTDTQYF
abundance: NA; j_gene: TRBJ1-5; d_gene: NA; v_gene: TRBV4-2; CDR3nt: TGTGCCAGCAGCCTCAGGCGAGGGCCTAATCAGCCCCAGCATTTT; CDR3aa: CASSLRRGPNQPQHF
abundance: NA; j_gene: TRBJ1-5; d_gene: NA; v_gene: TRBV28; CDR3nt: TGTGCCAGCAGTACTACGACCCTCTCTACGATACTTTTT; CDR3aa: CASSTTTLSTILF
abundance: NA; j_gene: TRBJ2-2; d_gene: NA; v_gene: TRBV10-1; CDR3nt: TGCGCCAGCAGTGAGTCGAGACAGGCGGGCGGGGAGCTGTTTTTT; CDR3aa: CASSESRQAGGELFF
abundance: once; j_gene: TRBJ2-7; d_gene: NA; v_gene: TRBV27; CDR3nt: TGTGCCAGCAGTTTAGCCTACAGGACCTACGTGCAGTACTTC; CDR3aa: CASSLAYRTYVQYF
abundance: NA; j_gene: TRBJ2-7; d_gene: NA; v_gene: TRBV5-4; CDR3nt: TGTGCCAGCAGAGAGGACGGAGGCTACGAGCAGTACTTC; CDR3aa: CASREDGGYEQYF
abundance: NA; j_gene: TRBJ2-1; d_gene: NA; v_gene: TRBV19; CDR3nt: TGTGCCAGTAGTATAAATGAGGGACTGTACAATGAGCAGTTCTTC; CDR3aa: CASSINEGLYNEQFF
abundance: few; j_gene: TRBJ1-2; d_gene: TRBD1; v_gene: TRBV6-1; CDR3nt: TGTGCCAGCAGTGAAGCCCAGGGGGCCTATGGCTACACCTTC; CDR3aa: CASSEAQGAYGYTF
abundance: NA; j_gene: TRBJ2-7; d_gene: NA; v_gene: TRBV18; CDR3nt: TGTGCCAGCTCATCAAGCTCCTACGAGCAGTACTTC; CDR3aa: CASSSSSYEQYF
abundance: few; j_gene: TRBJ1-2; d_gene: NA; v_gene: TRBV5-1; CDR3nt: TGCGCCAGCACCCTGGGGGCGCAACCTAACTATGGCTACACCTTC; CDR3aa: CASTLGAQPNYGYTF
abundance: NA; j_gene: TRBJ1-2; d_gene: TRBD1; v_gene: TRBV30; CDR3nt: TGTGCCTCCCGGGGGGACAGGAACTATGGCTACACCTTC; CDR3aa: CASRGDRNYGYTF
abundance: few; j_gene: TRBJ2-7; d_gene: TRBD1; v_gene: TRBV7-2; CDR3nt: TGTGCCAGCAGCATAGGCCCCTGGGACAGCTACGAACAGTACGAGCAGTACTTC; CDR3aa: CASSIGPWDSYEQYEQYF
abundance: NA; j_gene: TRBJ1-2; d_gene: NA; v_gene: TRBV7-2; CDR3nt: TGTGCCAGCAACTTCGCCGGGGTCCCCTATGGCTACACCTTC; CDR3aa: CASNFAGVPYGYTF
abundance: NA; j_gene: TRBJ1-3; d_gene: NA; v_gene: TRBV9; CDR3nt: TGTGCCAGCAGCGCCGGGTTGTCTGGAAACACCATATATTTT; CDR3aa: CASSAGLSGNTIYF
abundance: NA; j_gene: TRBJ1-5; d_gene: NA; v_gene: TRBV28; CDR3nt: TGTGCCAGCAGTTTATGGCCGCGGGAGGGGAATCAGCCCCAGCATTTT; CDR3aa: CASSLWPREGNQPQHF
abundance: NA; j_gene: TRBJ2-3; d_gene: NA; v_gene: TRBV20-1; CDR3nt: TGCAGTGCGTCCCCCCAGGGTACGCAGTATTTT; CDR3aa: CSASPQGTQYF
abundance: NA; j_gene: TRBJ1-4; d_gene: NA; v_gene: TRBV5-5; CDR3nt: TGTGCCAGCAGCTTGGCGGTGGGGCGAGAAAAACTGTTTTTT; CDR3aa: CASSLAVGREKLFF
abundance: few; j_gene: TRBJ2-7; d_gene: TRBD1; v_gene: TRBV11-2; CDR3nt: TGTGCCAGCAGCTTTTCATCCGGGACAGCCTACGAGCAGTACTTC; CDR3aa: CASSFSSGTAYEQYF
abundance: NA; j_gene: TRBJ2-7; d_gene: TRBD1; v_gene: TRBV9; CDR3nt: TGTGCCAGCAGCGCTACTGACAGGGGCAGCGAGCAGTACTTC; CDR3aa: CASSATDRGSEQYF
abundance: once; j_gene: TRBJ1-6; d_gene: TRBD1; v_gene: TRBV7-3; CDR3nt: TGTGCCAGCAGCTTAAAAGGACAGGGTAATTCACCCCTCCACTTT; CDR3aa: CASSLKGQGNSPLHF
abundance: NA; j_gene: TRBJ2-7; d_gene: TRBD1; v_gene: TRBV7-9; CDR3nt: TGTGCCAGCAGCGTTCGGGACAGGGGGTACGAGCAGTACTTC; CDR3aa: CASSVRDRGYEQYF
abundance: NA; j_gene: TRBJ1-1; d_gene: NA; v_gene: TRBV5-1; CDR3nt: TGCGCCAGCAGCTTTGGGACACCGAACACTGAAGCTTTCTTT; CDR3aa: CASSFGTPNTEAFF
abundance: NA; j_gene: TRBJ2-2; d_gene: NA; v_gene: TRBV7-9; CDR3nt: TGTGCCACGACGACCGGGGCCGGGGAGCTGTTTTTT; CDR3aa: CATTTGAGELFF
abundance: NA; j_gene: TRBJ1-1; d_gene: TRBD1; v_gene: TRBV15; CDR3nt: TGTGCCACCAGCAGAGATAATTCAGGGGGCACTGAAGCTTTCTTT; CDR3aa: CATSRDNSGGTEAFF
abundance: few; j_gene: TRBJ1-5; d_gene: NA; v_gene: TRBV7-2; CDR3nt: TGTGCCAGCAGCTCCTCCCGACGGGACAATCAGCCCCAGCATTTT; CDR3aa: CASSSSRRDNQPQHF
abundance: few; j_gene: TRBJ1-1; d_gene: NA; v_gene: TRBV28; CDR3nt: TGTGCCAGCAGTTGGAGTTTTAATAGGAACACTGAAGCTTTCTTT; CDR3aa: CASSWSFNRNTEAFF
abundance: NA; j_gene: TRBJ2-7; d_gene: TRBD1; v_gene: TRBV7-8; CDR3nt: TGTGCCAGCAGCCCGGACCTCGGGACAGGGGGCGTGGGGCAGTACTTC; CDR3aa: CASSPDLGTGGVGQYF
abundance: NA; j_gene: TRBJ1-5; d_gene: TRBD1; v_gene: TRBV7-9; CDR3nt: TGTGCCAGCAGCCCGGGGACAGTCAATCAGCCCCAGCATTTT; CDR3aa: CASSPGTVNQPQHF
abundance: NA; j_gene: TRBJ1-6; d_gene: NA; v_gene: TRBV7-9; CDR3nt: TGTGCCAGCAGCGTACAGGGTGACTCCTATAATTCACCCCTCCACTTT; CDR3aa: CASSVQGDSYNSPLHF
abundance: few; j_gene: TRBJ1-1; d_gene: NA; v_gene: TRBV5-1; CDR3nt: TGCGCCAGCAGCTTATCGGTGAACACTGAAGCTTTCTTT; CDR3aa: CASSLSVNTEAFF
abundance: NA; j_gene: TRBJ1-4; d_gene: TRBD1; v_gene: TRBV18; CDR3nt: TGTGCCAGCTCACCCACCGGGGACAGCAGGTTTTTT; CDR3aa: CASSPTGDSRFF
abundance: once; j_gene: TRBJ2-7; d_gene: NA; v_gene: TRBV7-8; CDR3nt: TGTGCCAGCAGCTTATCCGGACAAGGGGTAGGTGAGCAGTACTTC; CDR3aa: CASSLSGQGVGEQYF